A single sample gave rise to the 17 T cell receptor beta chains below, sequenced in a study of blood T cell repertoires in COVID-19. TCRdb's copy holds only in-frame clones and misses some; the assay was immunoSEQ multiplex PCR. The sample includes 400,000 to 450,000 clones, around 87% of them seen just once. Material: PBMCs or T cells enriched from blood (not recorded which). These receptors originate from a man in his thirties or forties who had recovered from COVID-19.

This rearrangement joins TRBV7-3 to TRBJ2-3, with a tentative D call TRBD1 (5 bases). Germline values: CDR1 SGHTA, CDR2 FQGTGA. Trimming took 5 bases from V and 0 from J, leaving 9 bases between them. The CDR3 loop spans 14 amino acids. CDR3 residues: CASSPRASTDTQYF. DNA for the CDR3: TGTGCCAGCAGCCCCAGGGCTAGCACAGATACGCAGTATTTT.

The chain joins TRBV28 to TRBJ2-3; D remains ambiguous. Germline V gives CDR1 MDHEN, CDR2 SYDVKM. The CDR3 loop spans 11 amino acids. Deletions cut 5 bases from V and 7 bases from J, with 7 bases between. CDR3 DNA sequence: TGTGCCAGCAGTCTGAGAAATACGCAGTATTTT. Protein sequence: CASSLRNTQYF.

The genes are TRBV6-5 and TRBJ2-2, with 7 bases that match TRBD2. The CDR3 consists of 15 residues. V lost 4 bases to trimming and J lost 1 base; unmatched junction nucleotides: 3. Looked up from germline, CDR1 is MNHEY and CDR2 is SVGAGI. For the CDR3, the DNA is TGTGCCAGCAGTTGGGCTAGCGGGAACACCGGGGAGCTGTTTTTT. Translating it yields CASSWASGNTGELFF.

V and J are TRBV4-1 and TRBJ2-2; no definite D call. CDR1 and CDR2 (germline): MGHRA, YSYEKL. The ends were cut back, 1 base at V and 9 bases at J, with 15 bases in the middle. The CDR3 runs to 15 residues. The CDR3 region has the DNA TGCGCCAGCAGCCAAGGGGCTTTAGTGGCGCGGGAGCTGTTTTTT. Residues: CASSQGALVARELFF.

This sequence joins TRBV2 and TRBJ1-5; unclear D gene. This CDR3 comprises 12 residues. Trimming took off 6 bases at V and 6 bases at J, with 9 bases between the two ends. CDR1 and CDR2 from the germline V gene are SNHLY and FYNNEI. DNA of the CDR3: TGTGCCAGCAGGCTGAGTGGTCAGCCCCAGCATTTT. Amino acids: CASRLSGQPQHF.

This chain joins TRBV4-1 and TRBJ1-2; 8 bases fit TRBD1. V shed 4 bases and J 7 bases; nucleotides not matched to a gene: 5. Per the germline V gene, CDR1 is MGHRA and CDR2 is YSYEKL. The CDR3 runs 13 residues. In DNA, the CDR3 is TGCGCCAGCAGCCCGACAGGGGCGGCTGGCTACACCTTC. Its protein product is CASSPTGAAGYTF.

This sequence joins TRBV28 and TRBJ2-3; weak D call: TRBD1 (6 bases). The CDR3 length is 13 residues. CDR1 and CDR2 from the germline V gene are MDHEN and SYDVKM. V lost 10 bases to trimming and J lost 3 bases, with 14 bases between them. CDR3 protein: CATKQGVTDTQYF. The CDR3 DNA reads TGTGCCACGAAACAGGGAGTTACAGATACGCAGTATTTT.

The chain carries TRBV11-2 and TRBJ2-7, with D tentatively TRBD1 (5 bases). This CDR3 has 15 amino acids. The germline V and J ends were trimmed by 2 bases and 2 bases, with 13 bases remaining between them. The germline V gene has CDR1 SGHAT and CDR2 FQNNGV. The CDR3: CASSLTDSYTYEQYF. CDR3 bases: TGTGCCAGCAGCTTAACAGACAGCTACACCTACGAGCAGTACTTC.

The gene calls are TRBV7-9 and TRBJ1-5; 10 bases align to TRBD1. The CDR3 has 13 amino acids. J was trimmed by 5 bases and V by 5 bases; bases with no gene match: 0. CDR1 is SEHNR and CDR2 is FQNEAQ in the germline V gene (reference sequence). As DNA, the CDR3 is TGTGCCAGCAGCGACAGGGGGCATCAGCCCCAGCATTTT. This encodes CASSDRGHQPQHF.

V and J are TRBV21-1 and TRBJ1-5; the table's D call, TRBD1, has no DNA check behind it. TRBV21-1 is marked as a pseudogene. This CDR3 spans 15 amino acids. The CDR3 spells CASTGWAGGLQPQHF. Written as DNA, the CDR3 is TGTGCCAGCACCGGGTGGGCAGGGGGCCTTCAGCCCCAGCATTTT.

The genes are TRBV7-9 and TRBJ1-1; 8 nucleotides line up with TRBD1. This CDR3 is built from 15 residues. V was clipped by 5 bases and J by 4 bases; unmatched bases: 9. Looked up from germline, CDR1 is SEHNR and CDR2 is FQNEAQ (reference sequence). The CDR3 nucleotides read TGTGCCAGCAGCGGACGGACAGGGTTGAGCACTGAAGCTTTCTTT. This translates into CASSGRTGLSTEAFF.

The V gene is TRBV25-1, the J gene TRBJ1-4; TRBD1 agrees at 7 bases. Germline assignment: CDR1 MGHDK and CDR2 SYGVNS. The CDR3 is 14 residues long. The junction had 11 bases not matched to a gene; V was cut back by 1 base and J by 15 bases. DNA of the CDR3: TGTGCCAGCAGTGAATCAGGGGAAAGGGGGCCGGTGTTTTTT. Translating it yields CASSESGERGPVFF. The full variable domain, its missing parts supplied by reference TRBV25-1 and TRBJ1-4, is EADIYQTPRYLVIGTGKKITLECSQTMGHDKMYWYQQDPGMELHLIHYSYGVNSTEKGDLSSESTVSRIRTEHFPLTLESARPSHTSQYLCASSESGERGPVFFGSGTQLSVL.

The V gene is TRBV19, the J gene TRBJ1-5; 10 bases line up with TRBD1. Unmatched junction bases numbered 13, after V lost 7 bases and J lost 4 bases. Germline V gene lookup returns CDR1 LNHDA and CDR2 SQIVND (reference sequence). This CDR3 is built from 17 residues. The CDR3 sequence is CASIPGTGDFGNQPQHF. Here the CDR3 DNA reads TGTGCCAGTATCCCCGGGACAGGGGATTTTGGGAATCAGCCCCAGCATTTT.

CDR3 nucleotide sequence: TGTGCCAGCAGTCTGGAGACAGGGGGGAGCACCGGGGAGCTGTTTTTT. This sequence encodes CASSLETGGSTGELFF. The gene calls are TRBV5-4 and TRBJ2-2; 9 bases fit TRBD1. The CDR3 is made up of 16 amino acids. The germline CDR1 and CDR2 sequences are SGHNT and YYREEE (reference sequence). V shed 5 bases and J 4 bases; nucleotides not matched to a gene: 9.

This clone was found once. This chain joins TRBV5-6 and TRBJ2-3; no clear D gene. Trimming took off 3 bases at V and 1 base at J, with 15 bases between the two ends. Germline V gives CDR1 SGHDT, CDR2 YYEEEE. This CDR3 is 16 amino acids long. CDR3 nucleotides: TGTGCCAGCAGCTCTGGGCCGTCGGTTGGCACAGATACGCAGTATTTT. Encoded protein: CASSSGPSVGTDTQYF. The whole variable domain, filled in from reference TRBV5-6 and TRBJ2-3, reads DAGVTQSPTHLIKTRGQQVTLRCSPKSGHDTVSWYQQALGQGPQFIFQYYEEEERQRGNFPDRFSGHQFPNYSSELNVNALLLGDSALYLCASSSGPSVGTDTQYFGPGTRLTVL.

The chain couples TRBV19 to TRBJ1-4; possible D gene TRBD1, 5 bases. V was pared by 3 bases and J by 4 bases, with 15 bases between. Germline-derived CDR1 and CDR2 are LNHDA and SQIVND (reference sequence). The CDR3 spans 16 residues. DNA of the CDR3: TGTGCCAGTAGTATGGGGCAGGGCCCCTATAATGAAAAACTGTTTTTT. Amino acid sequence: CASSMGQGPYNEKLFF.

The rearrangement uses TRBV24-1 and TRBJ2-5; D is unresolved. Germline assignment: CDR1 KGHDR and CDR2 SFDVKD. The CDR3 runs 13 residues. The ends were cut back, 4 bases at V and 1 base at J, with 6 bases in the middle. As DNA, the CDR3 is TGTGCCACCAGTGACCGGGTCCAAGAGACCCAGTACTTC. This translates into CATSDRVQETQYF.